Given below is one T cell receptor beta chain in context. This clonotype appeared many times. Which antigen it targets is not known. No base quality information exists; no much larger clone differs at one position. This specimen belongs to a study of CD8 T cells in ankylosing spondylitis (TCRdb year 2017). A note on the overall study: To find TCR variants linked to disease, the study profiled T cell receptor beta repertoires in ankylosing spondylitis patients and healthy donors. The full study cohort comprised 25 ankylosing spondylitis patients and some 100 healthy donors. Peripheral blood samples were taken, and synovial fluid was additionally collected from ankylosing spondylitis patients.

The study at large found these results: The disease-linked clones showed a CD8+ phenotype and occurred at relatively low frequencies in peripheral blood. Some of the motif variants had been reported before in the synovial fluid and blood of reactive arthritis patients, a finding that suggests common disease-initiation mechanisms. A TCR beta motif of several highly homologous amino acid variants appeared characteristic of blood from ankylosing spondylitis patients. Significant enrichment of the disease-linked clones was reported in matched synovial fluid samples from ankylosing spondylitis patients.

Sequences SGHTA (CDR1) and FQGNSA (CDR2) are obtained from the germline V gene. Trimmed from V: 5 bases; trimmed from J: 3 bases; junction bases lacking a gene match: 4. Counted from cysteine to phenylalanine, this CDR3 has 15 amino acids. Just CDR3 DNA is preserved here, 45 bases in frame from base 1. Reads for this sample came from an Illumina HiSeq 2500. Quantitative 5'-RACE with molecular barcodes was used to prepare TCR beta libraries. The paper's processing steps were these. A new computational method based on a probabilistic model of VDJ rearrangement was used to identify disease-linked TCR variants. TCRdb cleaned the public reads at Q25 with fastp, built clones with MiXCR and kept in-frame beta chains. Every CDR3 protein is listed once, alongside the most common genes and DNA of its rows. TCRdb's processing, not the authors', yielded these V and J calls. A total of about 130,000 distinct CDR3 sequences appear in this sample, about an eighth of them only once. The ten largest clonotypes hold 3.5% to 5% of the sample.

The sample consisted of blood, either unsorted or a sorted T cell fraction (not recorded which). This clonotype was obtained from a female donor with ankylosing spondylitis or in good health (not recorded which). The chain is encoded by TRBV7-2 joined to TRBJ2-2; 9 bases in between match TRBD2. The CDR3 protein sequence reads: CASSERGGDTGELFF. The DNA reads TGTGCCAGCAGCGAGCGCGGGGGGGACACCGGGGAGCTGTTTTTT.